This T cell receptor (beta chain) was obtained from a study of blood T cell repertoires in COVID-19. The V segment lost 3 bases and the J segment 2 bases; nucleotides outside the gene matches: 4. CDR1 and CDR2 from the germline V gene are SGHNT and YYREEE (reference sequence). This CDR3 has 15 residues. Here immunoSEQ multiplex PCR was the method, and the copy in TCRdb shows in-frame clones only, minus some. The table shows around 56,000 clones, with about 90% occurring only once. This clone was counted between two and nine times. V and J are TRBV5-4 and TRBJ2-7, with 11 bases matching TRBD1. The receptor comes from a man in his sixties with active or convalescent COVID-19. Specimen: peripheral blood. This CDR3 is CASSSRDRGTYEQYF. CDR3 bases: TGTGCCAGCAGCTCCCGGGACAGGGGGACCTACGAGCAGTACTTC.